The 23 T cell receptor beta chains below were found in one sample sequenced in a study of blood T cell repertoires in COVID-19. TCRdb keeps only in-frame clones here, not all; method: immunoSEQ multiplex PCR. The table has roughly 220,000 clones, around nine tenths seen once. The specimen sequenced was PBMCs or T cells enriched from blood (not recorded which). The receptors come from a woman aged 45-65 years with acute COVID-19.

This rearrangement joins TRBV7-9 to TRBJ2-1, with no clear D. The CDR3 consists of 13 residues. The germline V gene has CDR1 SEHNR and CDR2 FQNEAQ (reference sequence). Trimming stripped 6 bases from V and 5 bases from J, with 11 bases between. CDR3 coding DNA: TGTGCCAGCAGACCGCAGGCCAACAATGAGCAGTTCTTC. Translation: CASRPQANNEQFF.

On this clone: The junction does not match germline at one end; this may be a read error. The chain recombines TRBV14 with TRBJ2-5; D might be TRBD2 (5 bases). This CDR3 has 13 residues. Germline V gene data show CDR1 as SGHDN and CDR2 as FVKESK. In nucleotides, the CDR3 is TGTGCCAGCAGCCCGAGGACTGCCGAGATCCAGTACTTC. Protein: CASSPRTAEIQYF.

The chain couples TRBV15 to TRBJ1-2; perhaps TRBD1 as D (6 bases). This CDR3 has 16 residues. With 1 base removed from V and 5 bases from J, the gap between germline ends came to 17 bases. Per the germline V gene, CDR1 is LNHNV and CDR2 is YYDKDF (reference sequence). The CDR3 nucleotides are TGTGCCACCAGCAGAGTAGGGCAGGGGAACTATTATGGCTACACCTTC. Protein product: CATSRVGQGNYYGYTF.

V is TRBV24-1 and J is TRBJ1-5, with D possibly TRBD1 on 6 matching bases. The CDR3 runs to 15 residues. In germline, CDR1 is KGHDR, CDR2 SFDVKD. Deletions cut 5 bases from V and 1 base from J, with 11 bases between. CDR3 sequence: CATSGGGGSNQPQHF. In nucleotides, the CDR3 is TGTGCCACCAGTGGGGGAGGGGGGAGCAATCAGCCCCAGCATTTT.

The V call is TRBV2, the J call TRBJ1-5, with 7 bases matching TRBD1. V shed 7 bases and J 6 bases; nucleotides not matched to a gene: 9. The CDR3 spans 14 residues. Looked up from germline, CDR1 is SNHLY and CDR2 is FYNNEI. This CDR3 is CASTLDRDFQPQHF. Written as DNA, the CDR3 is TGTGCCAGCACCCTAGACAGGGATTTTCAGCCCCAGCATTTT. The full variable domain, in which reference TRBV2 and TRBJ1-5 provide the parts outside the CDR3, is EPEVTQTPSHQVTQMGQEVILRCVPISNHLYFYWYRQILGQKVEFLVSFYNNEISEKSEIFDDQFSVERPDGSNFTLKIRSTKLEDSAMYFCASTLDRDFQPQHFGDGTRLSIL.

V gene TRBV6-5 combines with J gene TRBJ1-2, with 7 bases matching TRBD1. This CDR3 spans 13 amino acids. Trimming took 7 bases from V and 10 from J; bases not matched to a gene: 12. Looked up from germline, CDR1 is MNHEY and CDR2 is SVGAGI. CDR3 nucleotides: TGTGCCAGCACCATCCCGGGACAGCAGTCCTACACCTTC. Amino acid sequence: CASTIPGQQSYTF.

CDR3: CASNTRTGINEQFF. As DNA, the CDR3 is TGTGCCTCCAACACCAGAACAGGGATAAATGAGCAGTTCTTC. The chain has TRBV30 and TRBJ2-1; tentative D call: TRBD1 (6 bases). The V gene's germline CDR1 is GTSNPN and CDR2 SVGIG (reference sequence). V lost 7 bases, J lost 7 bases, and 20 bases lay in between. The CDR3 is made up of 14 amino acids.

This clone appeared a few times. The chain uses TRBV10-3 and TRBJ1-1; 7 nucleotides agree with TRBD1. V lost 6 bases and J lost 7; bases outside the gene matches: 8. The CDR3 contains 13 residues. Germline CDR1 and CDR2: ENHRY and SYGVKD. The CDR3 protein is CAIRSGQSIEAFF. CDR3 in DNA: TGTGCCATCAGATCGGGACAGTCGATTGAAGCTTTCTTT.

Concerning this clone: The junction and the germline gene differ at one end; a read error may be behind it. This chain links TRBV7-6 with TRBJ2-7, with D perhaps matching TRBD2 (6 bases). In germline, CDR1 is SGHVS, CDR2 FNYEAQ. The CDR3 contains 12 residues. In DNA, the CDR3 is TGTGCCAGCAGCTACTCGGGGGAGCCCAACGACTTC. Translating gives CASSYSGEPNDF.

This chain connects TRBV11-2 to TRBJ1-2, with a tentative D call TRBD1 (6 bases). Germline lookup yields CDR1 SGHAT and CDR2 FQNNGV. V was pared by 5 bases and J by 0 bases, with 16 bases between. This CDR3 region has 16 residues. CDR3 sequence: CASSLGNRAANYGYTF. DNA of the CDR3: TGTGCCAGCAGCCTTGGGAACAGGGCAGCTAACTATGGCTACACCTTC.

This rearrangement joins TRBV7-9 to TRBJ2-7; a weak D match, TRBD2 (5 bases). The CDR3 covers 14 residues. V was clipped by 2 bases and J by 4 bases, with 12 bases between them. Germline V gives CDR1 SEHNR, CDR2 FQNEAQ (reference sequence). The CDR3 sequence is CASSLRGLGYEQYF. DNA of the CDR3: TGTGCCAGCAGCTTAAGAGGGCTGGGATACGAGCAGTACTTC.

This sequence joins TRBV5-4 and TRBJ1-1; D not resolved. V shed 0 bases and J shed 1 base, with 4 bases lying between them. Germline V gene sequence: CDR1 SGHNT, CDR2 YYREEE (reference sequence). The CDR3 sequence is 13 residues long. The CDR3 is CASSLASNTEAFF. CDR3 in DNA: TGTGCCAGCAGCTTGGCTTCGAACACTGAAGCTTTCTTT.

The CDR3 nucleotides read TGTGCCAGCAGGCTCGACAGGGCCCTAGCCAATGAGCAGTTCTTC. Protein: CASRLDRALANEQFF. V usage is TRBV6-5 and J usage is TRBJ2-1; 7 nucleotides match TRBD1. This CDR3 is built from 15 residues. Germline loops: CDR1 MNHEY, CDR2 SVGAGI. The J segment lost 6 bases and the V segment lost 6 bases, leaving 11 bases of the junction unmatched.

For the CDR3, the DNA is TGTGCCAGCAGCCCACGGACTAGCGGGACTTACAATGAGCAGTTCTTC. Protein product: CASSPRTSGTYNEQFF. V gene TRBV27 combines with J gene TRBJ2-1; TRBD2 matches 12 bases. Germline V gene data show CDR1 as MNHEY and CDR2 as SMNVEV (reference sequence). CDR3 length: 16 amino acids. Trimming at V came to 6 bases and at J to 4 bases, leaving 7 bases not matched to a gene.

This chain links TRBV27 with TRBJ2-5, with TRBD1 matching over 8 bases. Germline CDR1 MNHEY, CDR2 SMNVEV (reference sequence). V trimming: 2 bases; J trimming: 5 bases; junction bases outside the gene matches: 10. CDR3 length equals 16 residues. The CDR3 DNA reads TGTGCCAGCAGTTTACGCCTGACAGGGGCGGCGGAGACCCAGTACTTC. This codes for CASSLRLTGAAETQYF.

This chain joins TRBV3-1 (or the pseudogene TRBV3-2) and TRBJ1-3; D remains unclear. Trimming shortened V by 4 bases and J by 7 bases, and 14 bases separated the two germline ends. From germline, CDR1 is LGHDT and CDR2 YNNKEL (reference sequence). The CDR3 has 14 residues. For the CDR3, the DNA is TGTGCCAGCAGCCCCTCAGCGGTAGGGAACACCATATATTTT. It translates to CASSPSAVGNTIYF.

The CDR3 protein is CATSDPTSGIGNEQFF. The CDR3 region has the DNA TGTGCCACCAGTGACCCGACTAGCGGGATAGGGAATGAGCAGTTCTTC. The chain links TRBV24-1 to TRBJ2-1; 11 bases map to TRBD2. CDR3 length: 16 amino acids. Germline V gives CDR1 KGHDR, CDR2 SFDVKD. Germline trimming cut 4 bases from V and 7 bases from J; bases unmatched to any gene: 8.

CDR3 in amino acids: CASSDRQEDEKLFF. In DNA form, the CDR3 reads TGTGCCAGCAGTGATAGACAGGAGGATGAAAAACTGTTTTTT. V and J are TRBV2 and TRBJ1-4, with TRBD1 as a possible D gene (6 bases). This CDR3 is 14 amino acids long. Germline V CDR1 and CDR2: SNHLY, FYNNEI. V gave up 3 bases and J gave up 6 bases, with 11 bases separating them.

The V and J genes are TRBV5-1 and TRBJ2-1; TRBD2 might be the D (5 bases). The CDR3 sequence is 15 residues long. The V end lost 5 bases, the J end lost 3 bases, and 15 bases lay between the germline ends. Germline V gives CDR1 SGHRS, CDR2 YFSETQ. The CDR3 DNA is TGCGCCAGCAGTCCAGACGGAGGAGACTACAATGAGCAGTTCTTC. Its translation is CASSPDGGDYNEQFF.

V gene TRBV5-1 combines with J gene TRBJ1-1, with D unclear. Germline CDR1 and CDR2: SGHRS and YFSETQ. The CDR3 is 14 residues long. V gave up 4 bases and J gave up 0 bases, with 10 bases separating them. The chain's CDR3 is CASSVANMNTEAFF. The CDR3 DNA is TGCGCCAGCAGCGTTGCCAACATGAACACTGAAGCTTTCTTT.

The V and J genes are TRBV2 and TRBJ2-1, with 13 nucleotides matching TRBD2. V trimming: 7 bases; J trimming: 12 bases; junction bases outside the gene matches: 12. The germline CDR1 and CDR2 sequences are SNHLY and FYNNEI. CDR3 length: 15 residues. The CDR3 DNA reads TGTGCCAGCAAGATTACTAGCGGGAGGGCCTCCGGGCAGTTCTTC. Residues: CASKITSGRASGQFF. The variable domain in full, with the rest retrieved from reference TRBV2 and TRBJ2-1, is EPEVTQTPSHQVTQMGQEVILRCVPISNHLYFYWYRQILGQKVEFLVSFYNNEISEKSEIFDDQFSVERPDGSNFTLKIRSTKLEDSAMYFCASKITSGRASGQFFGPGTRLTVL.

This clone was detected once. This chain joins TRBV11-2 and TRBJ2-5; D uncertain. With 1 base removed from V and 5 bases from J, the gap between germline ends came to 5 bases. The CDR3 loop spans 12 amino acids. Germline-derived CDR1 and CDR2 are SGHAT and FQNNGV. The CDR3 DNA reads TGTGCCAGCAGCTTAGTTTCGGAGACCCAGTACTTC. Protein product: CASSLVSETQYF.

The V and J genes are TRBV3-1 (or the pseudogene TRBV3-2) and TRBJ2-1; 13 bases align to TRBD2. After removal of 1 base from V and 7 bases from J, the junction contained 4 bases not matched to a gene. Germline V gene lookup returns CDR1 LGHDT and CDR2 YNNKEL (reference sequence). This CDR3 has 16 residues. CDR3 protein: CASSQGGLAGLNEQFF. The CDR3 coding sequence is TGTGCCAGCAGCCAAGGGGGACTAGCGGGACTAAATGAGCAGTTCTTC.